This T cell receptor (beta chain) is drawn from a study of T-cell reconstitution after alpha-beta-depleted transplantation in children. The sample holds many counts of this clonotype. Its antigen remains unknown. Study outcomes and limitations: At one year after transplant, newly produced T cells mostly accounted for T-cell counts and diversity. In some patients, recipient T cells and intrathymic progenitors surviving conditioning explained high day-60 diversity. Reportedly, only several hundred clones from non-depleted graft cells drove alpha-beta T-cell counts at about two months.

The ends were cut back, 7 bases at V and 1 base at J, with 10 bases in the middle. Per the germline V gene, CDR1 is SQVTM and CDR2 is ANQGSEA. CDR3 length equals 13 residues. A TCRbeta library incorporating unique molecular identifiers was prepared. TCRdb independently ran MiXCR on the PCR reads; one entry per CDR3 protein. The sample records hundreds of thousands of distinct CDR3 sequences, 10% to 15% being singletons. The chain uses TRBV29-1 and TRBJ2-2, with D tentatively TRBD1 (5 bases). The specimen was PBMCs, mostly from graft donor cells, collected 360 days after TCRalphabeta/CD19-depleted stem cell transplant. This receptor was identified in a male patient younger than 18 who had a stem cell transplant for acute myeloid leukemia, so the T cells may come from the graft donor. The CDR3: CSADTRNTGELFF. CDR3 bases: TGCAGCGCGGACACCCGGAACACCGGGGAGCTGTTTTTT.